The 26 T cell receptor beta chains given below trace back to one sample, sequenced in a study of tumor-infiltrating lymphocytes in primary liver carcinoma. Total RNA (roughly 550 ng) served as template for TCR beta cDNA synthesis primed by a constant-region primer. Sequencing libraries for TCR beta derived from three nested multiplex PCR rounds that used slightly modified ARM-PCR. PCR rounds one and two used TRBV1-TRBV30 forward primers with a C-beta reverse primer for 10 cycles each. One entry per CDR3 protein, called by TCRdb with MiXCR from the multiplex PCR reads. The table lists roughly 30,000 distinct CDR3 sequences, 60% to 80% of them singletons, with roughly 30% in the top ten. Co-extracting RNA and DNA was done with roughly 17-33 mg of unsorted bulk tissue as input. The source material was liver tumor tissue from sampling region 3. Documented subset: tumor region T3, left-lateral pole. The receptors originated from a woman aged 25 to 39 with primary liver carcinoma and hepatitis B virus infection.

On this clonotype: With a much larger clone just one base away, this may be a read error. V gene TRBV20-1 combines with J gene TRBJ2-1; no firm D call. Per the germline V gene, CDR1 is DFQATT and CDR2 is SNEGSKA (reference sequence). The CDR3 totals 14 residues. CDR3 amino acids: CSAISGLSYKEQFF. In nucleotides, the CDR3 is TGCAGTGCTATTTCCGGGCTCTCCTACAAAGAGCAGTTCTTC.

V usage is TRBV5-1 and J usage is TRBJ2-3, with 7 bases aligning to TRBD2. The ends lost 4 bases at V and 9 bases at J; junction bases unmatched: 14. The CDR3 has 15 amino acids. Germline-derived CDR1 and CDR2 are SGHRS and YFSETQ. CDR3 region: CASSKTWREYETQYF. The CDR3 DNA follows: TGCGCCAGCAGCAAAACATGGCGGGAGTACGAAACGCAGTATTTT.

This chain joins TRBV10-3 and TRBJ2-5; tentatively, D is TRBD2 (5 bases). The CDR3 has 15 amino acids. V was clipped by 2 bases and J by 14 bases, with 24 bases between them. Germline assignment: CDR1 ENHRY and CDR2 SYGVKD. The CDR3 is CAISETATRQETRYF. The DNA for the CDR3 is TGTGCCATCAGTGAGACGGCTACTAGACAAGAGACCCGATACTTC.

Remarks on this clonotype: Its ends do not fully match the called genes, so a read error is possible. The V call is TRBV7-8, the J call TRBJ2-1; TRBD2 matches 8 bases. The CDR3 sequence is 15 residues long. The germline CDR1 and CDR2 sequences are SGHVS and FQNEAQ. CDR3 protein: CASSSRLARVTERFF. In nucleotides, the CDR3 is TGTGCCAGCAGCTCTCGACTAGCGCGAGTAACTGAGCGGTTCTTC.

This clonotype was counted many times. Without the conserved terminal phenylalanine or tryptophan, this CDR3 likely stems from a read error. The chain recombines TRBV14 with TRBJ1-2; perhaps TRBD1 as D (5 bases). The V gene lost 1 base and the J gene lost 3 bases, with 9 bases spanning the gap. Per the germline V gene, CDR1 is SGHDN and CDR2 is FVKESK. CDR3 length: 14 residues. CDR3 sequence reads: CASSQVGGDYGYTI. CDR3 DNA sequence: TGTGCCAGCAGCCAAGTCGGGGGTGACTATGGCTACACCATC.

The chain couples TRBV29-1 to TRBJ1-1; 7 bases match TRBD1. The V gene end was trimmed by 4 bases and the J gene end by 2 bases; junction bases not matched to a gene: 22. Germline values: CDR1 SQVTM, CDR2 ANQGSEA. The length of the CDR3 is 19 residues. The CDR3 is CSVVRRSSERGPKNTEAFF. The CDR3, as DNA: TGCAGCGTTGTTAGAAGATCTTCGGAAAGGGGGCCTAAAAACACTGAAGCTTTCTTT.

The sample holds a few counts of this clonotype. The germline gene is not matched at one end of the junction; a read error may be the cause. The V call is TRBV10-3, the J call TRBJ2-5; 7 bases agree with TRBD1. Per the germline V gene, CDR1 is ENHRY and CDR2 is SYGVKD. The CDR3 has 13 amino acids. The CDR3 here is CAISETTGETQYF. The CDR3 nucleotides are TGTGCCATCAGTGAGACAACAGGGGAGACCCAATACTTC.

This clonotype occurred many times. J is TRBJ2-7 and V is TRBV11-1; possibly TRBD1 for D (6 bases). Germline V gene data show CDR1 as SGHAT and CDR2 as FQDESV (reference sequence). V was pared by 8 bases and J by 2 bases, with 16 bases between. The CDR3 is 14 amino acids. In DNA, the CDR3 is TGTGCCAGCGGAAAAGGACAGCGAGCCTACGAGCAGTACTTC. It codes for CASGKGQRAYEQYF.

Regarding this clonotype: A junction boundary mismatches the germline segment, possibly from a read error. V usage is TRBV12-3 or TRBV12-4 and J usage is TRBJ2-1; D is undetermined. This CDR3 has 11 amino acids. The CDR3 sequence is CVSSATHEQFF. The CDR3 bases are TGTGTCAGCAGTGCGACCCATGAGCAGTTCTTC.

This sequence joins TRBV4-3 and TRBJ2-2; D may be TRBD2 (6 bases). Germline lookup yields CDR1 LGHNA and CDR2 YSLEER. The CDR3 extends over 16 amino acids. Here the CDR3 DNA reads TGCGTCGGCAGCCGAGGGGCGGGGACCCTCACCGGGGAGCTGTTTTTT. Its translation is CVGSRGAGTLTGELFF.

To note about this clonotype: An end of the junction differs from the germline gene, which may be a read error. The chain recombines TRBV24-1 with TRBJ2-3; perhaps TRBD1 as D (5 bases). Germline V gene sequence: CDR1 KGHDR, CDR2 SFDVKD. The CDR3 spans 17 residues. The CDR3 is CATSDGIWTTPGDTQYF. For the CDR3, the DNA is TGTGCCACCAGTGATGGTATATGGACAACCCCCGGAGATACGCAATATTTT.

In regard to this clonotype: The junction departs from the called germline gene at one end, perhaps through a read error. The CDR3 DNA reads as TGTGCCAGCAGCTTAAATGGGATGGCAGGGAGGGGCTACATCTTC. The encoded protein is CASSLNGMAGRGYIF. The gene calls are TRBV11-2 and TRBJ1-2; D perhaps matches TRBD1 (5 bases). This CDR3 is 15 amino acids long. Germline CDR1 reads SGHAT; CDR2 reads FQNNGV.

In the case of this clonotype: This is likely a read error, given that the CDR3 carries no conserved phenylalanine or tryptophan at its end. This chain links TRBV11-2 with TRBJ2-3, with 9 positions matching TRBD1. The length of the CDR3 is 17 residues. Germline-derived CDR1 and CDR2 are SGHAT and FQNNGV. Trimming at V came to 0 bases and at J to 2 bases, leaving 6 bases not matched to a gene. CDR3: CASSLEVRTGVTDTQYY. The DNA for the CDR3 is TGTGCCAGCAGCTTAGAGGTTCGGACAGGGGTCACAGATACGCAGTATTAT.

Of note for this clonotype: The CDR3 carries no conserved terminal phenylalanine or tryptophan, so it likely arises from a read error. The CDR3, as DNA: TGTGGAATCAGTCCCACGGCGACCCGGGATGAGCAGTTCTTA. The encoded protein is CGISPTATRDEQFL. J is TRBJ2-1 and V is TRBV10-3; D remains ambiguous. This CDR3 contains 14 residues. Germline CDR1 reads ENHRY; CDR2 reads SYGVKD.

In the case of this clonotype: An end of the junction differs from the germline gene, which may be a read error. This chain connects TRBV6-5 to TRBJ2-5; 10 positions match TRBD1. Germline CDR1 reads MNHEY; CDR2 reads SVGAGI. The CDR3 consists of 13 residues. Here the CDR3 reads CARSTDRGLTQYF. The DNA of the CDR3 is TGTGCCAGGAGCACCGACAGGGGGCTGACCCAGTATTTC.

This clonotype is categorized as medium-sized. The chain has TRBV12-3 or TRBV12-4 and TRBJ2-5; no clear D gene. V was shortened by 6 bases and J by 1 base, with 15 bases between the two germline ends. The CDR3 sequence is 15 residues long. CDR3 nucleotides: TGTGCCAGCAGCCGGACGACGGGCCCCCAAGAGACCCAGTACTTC. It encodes CASSRTTGPQETQYF.

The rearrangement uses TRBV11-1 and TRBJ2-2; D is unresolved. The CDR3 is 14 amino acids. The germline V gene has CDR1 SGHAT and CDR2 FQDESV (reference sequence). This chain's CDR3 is CVGRPSLVTGELFF. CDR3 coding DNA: TGTGTCGGCAGACCGAGCCTTGTCACCGGGGAGCTGTTTTTT. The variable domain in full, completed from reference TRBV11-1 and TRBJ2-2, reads EAEVAQSPRYKITEKSQAVAFWCDPISGHATLYWYRQILGQGPELLVQFQDESVVDDSQLPKDRFSAERLKGVDSTLKIQPAELGDSAMYLCVGRPSLVTGELFFGEGSRLTVL.

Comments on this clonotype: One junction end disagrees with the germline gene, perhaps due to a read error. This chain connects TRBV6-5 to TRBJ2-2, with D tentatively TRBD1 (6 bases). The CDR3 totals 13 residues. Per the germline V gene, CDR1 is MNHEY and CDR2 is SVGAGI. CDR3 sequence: CASSVRDTGEPFF. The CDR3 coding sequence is TGTGCCAGCAGTGTCAGGGACACCGGGGAGCCGTTTTTT.

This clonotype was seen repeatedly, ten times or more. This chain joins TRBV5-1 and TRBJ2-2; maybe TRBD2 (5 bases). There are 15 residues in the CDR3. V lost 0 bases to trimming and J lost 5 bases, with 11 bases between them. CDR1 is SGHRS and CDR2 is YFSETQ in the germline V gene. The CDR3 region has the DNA TGCGCCAGCAGCTTGGCGGGGAGAGGAACCGGGGAGCTGTTTTTT. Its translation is CASSLAGRGTGELFF.

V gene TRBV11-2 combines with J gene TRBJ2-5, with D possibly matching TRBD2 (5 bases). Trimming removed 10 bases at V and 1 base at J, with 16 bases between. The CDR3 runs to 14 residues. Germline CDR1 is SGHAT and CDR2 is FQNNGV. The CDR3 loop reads CANILSGSQETQYF. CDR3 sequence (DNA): TGTGCCAACATCTTGAGTGGGAGCCAAGAGACCCAGTACTTC. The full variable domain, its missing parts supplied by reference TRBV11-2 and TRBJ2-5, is EAGVAQSPRYKIIEKRQSVAFWCNPISGHATLYWYQQILGQGPKLLIQFQNNGVVDDSQLPKDRFSAERLKGVDSTLKIQPAKLEDSAVYLCANILSGSQETQYFGPGTRLLVL.

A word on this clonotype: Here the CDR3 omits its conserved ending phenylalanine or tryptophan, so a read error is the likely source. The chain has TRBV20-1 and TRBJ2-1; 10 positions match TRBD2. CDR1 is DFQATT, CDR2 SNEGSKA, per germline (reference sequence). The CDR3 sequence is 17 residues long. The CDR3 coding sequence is TGCAGTACTAGAGACTCCCGGGAGGCTAGCGGGAGCTATGAGCAGTTCTCC. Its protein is CSTRDSREASGSYEQFS.

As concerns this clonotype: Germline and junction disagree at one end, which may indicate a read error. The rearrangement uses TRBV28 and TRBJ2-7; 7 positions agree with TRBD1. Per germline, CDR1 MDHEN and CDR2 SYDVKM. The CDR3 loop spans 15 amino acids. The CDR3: CASSSAGKGGYERYF. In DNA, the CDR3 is TGTGCCAGCAGTTCAGCCGGGAAAGGGGGCTACGAGCGGTACTTC.

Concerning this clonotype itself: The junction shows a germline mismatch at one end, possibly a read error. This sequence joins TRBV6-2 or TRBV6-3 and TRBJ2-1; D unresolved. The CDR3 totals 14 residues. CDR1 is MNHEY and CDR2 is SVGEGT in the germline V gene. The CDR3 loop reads CASSPDPSFNGQFF. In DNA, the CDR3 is TGTGCCAGCAGCCCGGACCCCTCCTTCAATGGGCAGTTCTTC.

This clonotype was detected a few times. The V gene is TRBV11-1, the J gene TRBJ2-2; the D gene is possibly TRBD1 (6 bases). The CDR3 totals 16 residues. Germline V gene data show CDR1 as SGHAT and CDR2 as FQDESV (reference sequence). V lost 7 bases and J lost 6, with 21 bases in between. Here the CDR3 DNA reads TGTGCCAGCAACAGGGATATGGCAGAAGTGTCCGGGGAGCTGTTTTTT. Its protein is CASNRDMAEVSGELFF.

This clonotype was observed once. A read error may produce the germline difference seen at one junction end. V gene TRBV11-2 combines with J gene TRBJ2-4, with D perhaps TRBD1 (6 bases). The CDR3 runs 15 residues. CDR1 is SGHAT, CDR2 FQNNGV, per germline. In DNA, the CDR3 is TGTGTCAGCAGCTTAGATGGTTGGGGGCGCTACATTCAGTACTTC. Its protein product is CVSSLDGWGRYIQYF.

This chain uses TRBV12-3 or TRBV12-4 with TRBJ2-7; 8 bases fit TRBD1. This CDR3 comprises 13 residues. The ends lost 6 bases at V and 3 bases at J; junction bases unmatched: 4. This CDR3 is CASSSGQVYEQYF. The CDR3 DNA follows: TGTGCCAGCAGCTCGGGACAGGTCTACGAGCAGTACTTC.